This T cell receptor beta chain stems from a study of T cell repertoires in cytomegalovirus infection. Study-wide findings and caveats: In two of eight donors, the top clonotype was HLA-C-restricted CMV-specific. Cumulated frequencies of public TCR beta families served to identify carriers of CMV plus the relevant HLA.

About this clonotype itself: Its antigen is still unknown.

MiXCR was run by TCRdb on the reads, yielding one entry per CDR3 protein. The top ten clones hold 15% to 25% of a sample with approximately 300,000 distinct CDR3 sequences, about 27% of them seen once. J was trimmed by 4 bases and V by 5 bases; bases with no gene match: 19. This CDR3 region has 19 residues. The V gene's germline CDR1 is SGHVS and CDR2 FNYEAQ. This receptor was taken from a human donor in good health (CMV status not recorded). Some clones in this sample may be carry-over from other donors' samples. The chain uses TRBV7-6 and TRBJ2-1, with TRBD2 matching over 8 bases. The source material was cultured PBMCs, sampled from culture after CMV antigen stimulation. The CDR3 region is CASSPRGGHYAGAYNEQFF. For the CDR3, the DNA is TGTGCCAGCAGCCCCCGGGGGGGCCACTACGCTGGAGCATACAATGAGCAGTTCTTC.